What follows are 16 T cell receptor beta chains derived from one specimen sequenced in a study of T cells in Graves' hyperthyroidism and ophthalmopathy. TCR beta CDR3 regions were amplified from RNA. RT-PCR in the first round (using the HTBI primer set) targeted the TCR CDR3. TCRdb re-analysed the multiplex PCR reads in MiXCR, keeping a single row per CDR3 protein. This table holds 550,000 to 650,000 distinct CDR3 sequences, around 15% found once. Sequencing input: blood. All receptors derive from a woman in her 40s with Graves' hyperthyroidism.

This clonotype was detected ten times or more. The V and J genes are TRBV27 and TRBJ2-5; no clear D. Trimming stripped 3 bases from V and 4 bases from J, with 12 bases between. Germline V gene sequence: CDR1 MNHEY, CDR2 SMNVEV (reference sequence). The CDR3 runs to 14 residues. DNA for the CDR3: TGTGCCAGCAGTTTCGAGGCAGGTGGAGAGACCCAGTACTTC. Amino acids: CASSFEAGGETQYF.

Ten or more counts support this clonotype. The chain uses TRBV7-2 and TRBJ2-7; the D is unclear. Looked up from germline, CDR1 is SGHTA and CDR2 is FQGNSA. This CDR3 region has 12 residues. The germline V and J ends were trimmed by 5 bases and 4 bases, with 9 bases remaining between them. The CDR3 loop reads CASSLNWYEQYF. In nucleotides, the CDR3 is TGTGCCAGCAGCCTAAACTGGTACGAGCAGTACTTC.

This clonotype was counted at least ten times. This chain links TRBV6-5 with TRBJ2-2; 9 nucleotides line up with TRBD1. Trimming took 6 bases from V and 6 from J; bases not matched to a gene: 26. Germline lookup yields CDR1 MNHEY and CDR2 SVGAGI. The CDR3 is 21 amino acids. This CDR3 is CASRSILSGSAGTGKPGELFF. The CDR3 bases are TGTGCCAGCAGGAGCATTCTTAGCGGTTCGGCCGGGACAGGGAAGCCCGGGGAGCTGTTTTTT.

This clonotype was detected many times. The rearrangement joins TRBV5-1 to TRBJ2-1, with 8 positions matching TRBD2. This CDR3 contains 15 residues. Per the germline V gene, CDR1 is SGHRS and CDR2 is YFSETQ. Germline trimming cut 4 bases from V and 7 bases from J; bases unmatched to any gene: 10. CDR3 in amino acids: CASSVVVSGTNEQFF. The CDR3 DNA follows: TGCGCCAGCAGCGTAGTGGTTAGCGGGACGAATGAGCAGTTCTTC.

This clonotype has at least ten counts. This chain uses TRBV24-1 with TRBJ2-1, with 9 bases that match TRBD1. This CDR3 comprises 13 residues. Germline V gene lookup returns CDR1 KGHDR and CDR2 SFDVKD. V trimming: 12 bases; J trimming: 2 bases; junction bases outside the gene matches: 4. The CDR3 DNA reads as TGTGCCTCCGGGACAGGGACCTACAATGAGCAGTTCTTC. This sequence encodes CASGTGTYNEQFF.

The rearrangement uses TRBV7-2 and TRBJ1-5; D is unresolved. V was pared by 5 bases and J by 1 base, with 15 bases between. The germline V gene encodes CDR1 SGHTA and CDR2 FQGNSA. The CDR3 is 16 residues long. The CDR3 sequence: CASSQHGVLSNQPQHF. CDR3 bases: TGTGCCAGCAGCCAACACGGCGTACTCAGCAATCAGCCCCAGCATTTT.

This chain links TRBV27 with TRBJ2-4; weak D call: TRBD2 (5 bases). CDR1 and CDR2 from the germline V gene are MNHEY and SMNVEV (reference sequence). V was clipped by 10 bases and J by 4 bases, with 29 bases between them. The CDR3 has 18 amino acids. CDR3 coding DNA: TGTGCCAACCTCCCCCGGCGCGGGCTACGTAGCAATAAAAACATTCAGTACTTC. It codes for CANLPRRGLRSNKNIQYF.

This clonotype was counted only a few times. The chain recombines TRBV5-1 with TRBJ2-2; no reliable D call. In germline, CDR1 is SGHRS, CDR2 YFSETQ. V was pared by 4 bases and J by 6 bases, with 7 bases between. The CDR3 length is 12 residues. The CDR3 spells CASSPPPGELFF. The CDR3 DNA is TGCGCCAGCAGCCCTCCCCCCGGGGAGCTGTTTTTT.

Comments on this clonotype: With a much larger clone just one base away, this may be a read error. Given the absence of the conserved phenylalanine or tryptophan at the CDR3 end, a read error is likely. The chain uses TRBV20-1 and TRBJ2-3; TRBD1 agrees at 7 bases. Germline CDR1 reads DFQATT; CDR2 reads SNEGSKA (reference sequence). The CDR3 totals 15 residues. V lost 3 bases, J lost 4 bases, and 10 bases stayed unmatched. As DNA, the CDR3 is TGCAGTGCTAGGGACCGGACAGGTGGACCAGATACGCAGTATCTT. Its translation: CSARDRTGGPDTQYL.

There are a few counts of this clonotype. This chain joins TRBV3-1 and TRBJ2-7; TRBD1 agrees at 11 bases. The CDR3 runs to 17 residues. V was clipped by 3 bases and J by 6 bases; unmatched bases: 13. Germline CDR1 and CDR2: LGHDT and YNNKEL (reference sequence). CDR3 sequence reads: CASSHPKSGTGGIEQYF. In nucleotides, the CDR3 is TGTGCCAGCAGCCATCCCAAGAGCGGGACAGGGGGGATCGAGCAGTACTTC.

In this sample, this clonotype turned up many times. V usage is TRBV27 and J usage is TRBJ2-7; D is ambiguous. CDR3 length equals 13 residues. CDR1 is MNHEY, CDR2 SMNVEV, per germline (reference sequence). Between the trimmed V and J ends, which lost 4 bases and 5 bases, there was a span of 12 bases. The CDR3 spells CASSSYPLHEQYF. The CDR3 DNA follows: TGTGCCAGCAGTTCTTACCCGCTACACGAGCAGTACTTC.

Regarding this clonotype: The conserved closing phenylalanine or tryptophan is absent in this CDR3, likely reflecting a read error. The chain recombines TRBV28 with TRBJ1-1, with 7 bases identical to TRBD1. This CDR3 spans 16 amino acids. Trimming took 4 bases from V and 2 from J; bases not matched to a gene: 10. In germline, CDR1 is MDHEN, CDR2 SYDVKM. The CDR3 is CASSWPGQRINTEAFS. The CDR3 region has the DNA TGTGCCAGCAGTTGGCCGGGACAGCGCATTAACACTGAAGCTTTCTCT.

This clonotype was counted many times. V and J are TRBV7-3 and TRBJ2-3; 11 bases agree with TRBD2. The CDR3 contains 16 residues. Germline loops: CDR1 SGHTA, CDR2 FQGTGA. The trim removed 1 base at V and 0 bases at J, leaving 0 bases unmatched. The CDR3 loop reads CASSLRLAGSTDTQYF. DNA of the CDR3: TGTGCCAGCAGCTTAAGACTAGCGGGAAGCACAGATACGCAGTATTTT.

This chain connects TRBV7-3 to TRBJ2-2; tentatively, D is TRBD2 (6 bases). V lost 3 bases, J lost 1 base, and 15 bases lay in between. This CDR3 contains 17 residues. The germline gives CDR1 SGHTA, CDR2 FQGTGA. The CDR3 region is CASSFTSGVVNTGELFF. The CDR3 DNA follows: TGTGCCAGCAGCTTCACCTCGGGGGTTGTGAACACCGGGGAGCTGTTTTTT.

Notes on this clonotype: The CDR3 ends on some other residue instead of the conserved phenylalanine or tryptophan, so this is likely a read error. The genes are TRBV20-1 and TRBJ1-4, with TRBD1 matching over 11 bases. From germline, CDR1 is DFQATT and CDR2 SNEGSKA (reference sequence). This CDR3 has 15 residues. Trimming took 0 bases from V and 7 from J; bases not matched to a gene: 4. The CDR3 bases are TGCAGTGCTAGAGAAGCCGGACAGGGGGCTGAAAAACTGTTTCTT. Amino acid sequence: CSAREAGQGAEKLFL.

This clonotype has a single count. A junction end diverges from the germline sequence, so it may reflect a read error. CDR3 coding DNA: TGCCCCAGCAGCTCATCCTGGGAAAGCACAGATACGCAGTATTTT. Protein sequence: CPSSSSWESTDTQYF. The rearrangement uses TRBV5-1 and TRBJ2-3; D gene unclear. The CDR3 length is 15 residues. The germline gives CDR1 SGHRS, CDR2 YFSETQ.